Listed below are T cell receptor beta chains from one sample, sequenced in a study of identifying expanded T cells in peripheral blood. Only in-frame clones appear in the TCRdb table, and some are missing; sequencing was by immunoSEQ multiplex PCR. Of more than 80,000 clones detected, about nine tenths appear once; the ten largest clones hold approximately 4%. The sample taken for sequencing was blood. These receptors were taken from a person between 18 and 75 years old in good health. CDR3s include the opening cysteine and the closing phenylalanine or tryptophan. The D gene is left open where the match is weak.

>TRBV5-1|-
CASSLADGLGSGNTIYF
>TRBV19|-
CASKAGQASYEQYF
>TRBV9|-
CASSVEAGNTIYF
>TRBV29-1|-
CSVLTGTGELFF
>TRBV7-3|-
CASSLGQDYEQYF
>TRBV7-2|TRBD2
CASSVAGESDTQYF
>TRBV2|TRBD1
CATAGGFNTEAFF
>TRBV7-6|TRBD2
CASSPGLAGGHTGELFF
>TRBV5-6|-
CASSRIGQAGGYTF
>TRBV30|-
CAWNRENSNQPQHF
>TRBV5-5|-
CASSLEGRLSYGYTF
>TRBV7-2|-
CASSSPEVVAHEQYF
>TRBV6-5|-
CASRGQGGQPQHF
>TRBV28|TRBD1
CASSLGRQGAGELFF
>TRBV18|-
CASSPTPLQGSGNTIYF
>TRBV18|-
CASSPARGLKSTGELFF
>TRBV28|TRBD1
CASRSDRGWETQYF
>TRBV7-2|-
CASSLAGLQETQYF
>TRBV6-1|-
CASRQDSSGANVLTF
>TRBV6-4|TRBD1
CASSSGQEHSGANVLTF
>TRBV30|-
CVGGSSYNEQFF
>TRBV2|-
CASIPDLGAVEAFF
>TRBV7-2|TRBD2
CASNPSGFQETQYF
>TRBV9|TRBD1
CASSPRDRVLSGANVLTF
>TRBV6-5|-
CASSQRGGNQPQHF
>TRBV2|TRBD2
CASSDRLAGGNNTGELFF
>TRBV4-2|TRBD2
CASSQPAGEYNEQFF
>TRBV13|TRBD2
CASSLGLAGFTDTQYF
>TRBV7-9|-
CASSPETWYQETQYF
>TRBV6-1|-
CASTWGWEYEQYF
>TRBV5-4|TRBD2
CALRGGNTGELFF
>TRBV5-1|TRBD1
CASSFDRGNSPLHF
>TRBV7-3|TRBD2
CASSPGLDGEQFF
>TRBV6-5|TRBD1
CASSPARGTAYGYTF
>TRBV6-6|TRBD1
CASSKGAETDTQYF
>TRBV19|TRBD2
CASSKAGTTSGANVLTF
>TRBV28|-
CASSRQAVGTGELFF
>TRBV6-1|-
CASSETGPLFGYTF
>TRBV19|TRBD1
CASSPSQGTAYEQYF
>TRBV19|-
CASSIFSRNGLETQYF
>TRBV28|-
CASSPQHVWRAGELFF
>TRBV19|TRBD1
CASSITGTGAGELFF
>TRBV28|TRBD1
CASSPGQVAYEQYF
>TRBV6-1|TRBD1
CASSEGQGASPLHF
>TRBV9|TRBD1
CASTEGTGVIDGYTF
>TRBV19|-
CASSIDYNEQFF